The rows below give T cell receptor beta chains drawn from one sample of a study of cytomegalovirus exposure and HLA in healthy donors. TCRdb keeps only in-frame clones here, not all; method: immunoSEQ multiplex PCR. Of around 180,000 clones in the sample, more than 75% are singletons; the top ten hold roughly 1.9%. Sequencing was carried out using PBMCs. These receptors were taken from a woman under 30 in good health and CMV-seronegative. CDR3s include the opening cysteine and the closing phenylalanine or tryptophan. D genes are given only for firm matches. Clone size is given for some rows only: seen once, a few or many times, or a class if the clone is expanded.

>TRBJ2-1|.|TRBD1|TRBV15
TGTGCCACCAGAAAAGAGAAGTACAGGGGGCTTGATGAGCAGTTCTTC
CATRKEKYRGLDEQFF
>TRBJ2-7|few|TRBD2|TRBV19
TGTGCCAGTAGTATAGCGGGACGGCTAGCGGAGACCTACGAGCAGTACTTC
CASSIAGRLAETYEQYF
>TRBJ2-1|.|.|TRBV9
TGTGCCAGCAGCGTCTCAAACAGGGTTTACTCCTACAATGAGCAGTTCTTC
CASSVSNRVYSYNEQFF
>TRBJ1-2|.|TRBD1|TRBV4-2
TGTGCCAGCAGCCAAGGGTGGGACAGGGGAGATGGCTACACCTTC
CASSQGWDRGDGYTF
>TRBJ2-7|.|.|TRBV28
TGTGCCAGCAGACCTTCAGGGTATTCCTACGAGCAGTACTTC
CASRPSGYSYEQYF
>TRBJ1-2|.|.|TRBV7-9
TGTGCCAGCAGCTTAAAGGAGGGGACCGGCTACACCTTC
CASSLKEGTGYTF
>TRBJ1-2|few|.|TRBV6-5
TGTGCCAGCAGTTACTCACGGGTTAGGGGCTACACCTTC
CASSYSRVRGYTF
>TRBJ2-7|.|TRBD1|TRBV7-8
TGTGCCAGCAGCCGACAGGGTAACTCCTACGAGCAGTACTTC
CASSRQGNSYEQYF
>TRBJ1-3|.|.|TRBV2
TGTGCCACACAGGCTTACGGAAACACCATATATTTT
CATQAYGNTIYF
>TRBJ2-5|.|.|TRBV5-1
TGCGCCAGCGTCCCGGCCATTACTATGGGAGAGACCCAGTACTTC
CASVPAITMGETQYF
>TRBJ1-4|.|TRBD1|TRBV6-6
TGTGCCAGCAACCCCTCCGGGACAGGGGGTCGGGAAAAACTGTTTTTT
CASNPSGTGGREKLFF
>TRBJ2-1|.|TRBD2|TRBV19
TGTGCCAGTAGTAAGGGGACTAGTTCCTACAATGAGCAGTTCTTC
CASSKGTSSYNEQFF
>TRBJ2-1|.|.|TRBV7-3
TGTGCCAGCAGCCCGGCGGGAAGTAATGAGCAGTTCTTC
CASSPAGSNEQFF
>TRBJ1-2|.|.|TRBV11-2
TGTGCCAGCAGCTCTCCTCGGGACATTTACTATGGCTACACCTTC
CASSSPRDIYYGYTF
>TRBJ2-1|few|TRBD2|TRBV9
TGTGCCAGCAGCGTAACTAGCGGGGGATACAATGAGCAGTTCTTC
CASSVTSGGYNEQFF
>TRBJ1-3|.|TRBD1|TRBV11-2
TGTGCCAGCAGCTTGTTGGACAGGGTCTACTCTGGAAACACCATATATTTT
CASSLLDRVYSGNTIYF
>TRBJ1-4|.|.|TRBV10-3
TGTGCCATCAGTGGCCGGGAGAATGAAAAACTGTTTTTT
CAISGRENEKLFF
>TRBJ2-7|.|.|TRBV18
TGTGCCAGCTCACCAGGTCCCGCAGGGGAGGGCGAGCAGTACTTC
CASSPGPAGEGEQYF
>TRBJ2-1|.|TRBD2|TRBV10-3
TGTGCCATCAGGGCTAGCGGGGCTGACAATGAGCAGTTCTTC
CAIRASGADNEQFF
>TRBJ2-5|.|TRBD2|TRBV19
TGTGCCAGTAGTTTCGCGGGGGACCAAGAGACCCAGTACTTC
CASSFAGDQETQYF
>TRBJ1-1|.|.|TRBV18
TGTGCCAGCTCACCGACCGAGGAGATAAAAGCTTTCTTT
CASSPTEEIKAFF
>TRBJ1-1|.|.|TRBV30
TGTGCCGGGAGGCTCCGGGGGGCAAGTGAAGCTTTCTTT
CAGRLRGASEAFF
>TRBJ1-5|.|.|TRBV18
TGTGCCAGCTCCTCCGACAGTTACCGGCGACAGCCCCAGCATTTT
CASSSDSYRRQPQHF
>TRBJ2-7|.|.|TRBV25-1
TGTGCCAGCAGTGATCCTTCGAGATCCGAGCAGTACTTC
CASSDPSRSEQYF
>TRBJ1-2|.|.|TRBV7-9
TGTTCCAGCAGGGGCGGGGAGAACTATGGCTACACCTTC
CSSRGGENYGYTF
>TRBJ1-1|.|TRBD1|TRBV29-1
TGCAGCGGGATAGGGACAGGATCGGCTTTCTTT
CSGIGTGSAFF
>TRBJ1-5|.|TRBD1|TRBV5-1
TGCGCCAGCAGCTTGGAGGGGACAGAAGGTCAGCCCCAGCATTTT
CASSLEGTEGQPQHF
>TRBJ2-1|.|.|TRBV10-3
TGTGCCATCAGACAGAACTCCTACAATGAGCAGTTCTTC
CAIRQNSYNEQFF
>TRBJ1-2|.|.|TRBV5-5
TGTGCCAGCAGCCCATTGACAGGAACTTACTATGGCTACACCTTC
CASSPLTGTYYGYTF
>TRBJ2-7|once|.|TRBV28
TGTGCCAGCAGTTCGACAGGTGAGCTCTCCTACGAGCAGTACTTC
CASSSTGELSYEQYF
>TRBJ1-3|.|.|TRBV30
TGTGCCTGGAAACAGGACTCTGGAAACACCATATATTTT
CAWKQDSGNTIYF
>TRBJ1-2|.|.|TRBV28
TGTGCCAGCAGTTTTCAATATGGCTACACCTTC
CASSFQYGYTF
>TRBJ2-7|.|TRBD1|TRBV11-2
TGTGCCAGCAGCTTAGTGCACAGGGGCAACGAGCAGTACTTC
CASSLVHRGNEQYF
>TRBJ1-1|.|TRBD1|TRBV6-5
TGTGCCAGCAGTAGGGGACAGGGGGCGGCAGCTTTCTTT
CASSRGQGAAAFF
>TRBJ1-1|.|TRBD1|TRBV5-1
TGCGCCAGCAGCTCCATTAGAACAGGGGTAGGCACTGAAGCTTTCTTT
CASSSIRTGVGTEAFF
>TRBJ2-2|.|TRBD2|TRBV6-1
TGTGCCAGCAGTGAGAATAGCGGGGGGGCCGGGGAGCTGTTTTTT
CASSENSGGAGELFF
>TRBJ2-1|.|TRBD2|TRBV4-2
TGTGCCAGCAGCCAAGATCTGGGAGGGCTAGCCCCTGAGCAGTTCTTC
CASSQDLGGLAPEQFF
>TRBJ1-4|once|.|TRBV19
TGTGCCAGTAGTCTAGGGTTGGCAAAACTGTTTTTT
CASSLGLAKLFF
>TRBJ2-2|.|TRBD2|TRBV5-1
TGCGCCAGCAGCCGACTAGCCCCCGGGGAGCTGTTTTTT
CASSRLAPGELFF
>TRBJ1-2|.|.|TRBV5-1
TGCGCCAGCAGTCCCGGGTCCTATGGCTACACCTTC
CASSPGSYGYTF
>TRBJ1-2|.|TRBD1|TRBV11-3
TGTGCCAGCAGCTTAGAGGGACGGGACAGAAATTTCTATGGCTACACCTTC
CASSLEGRDRNFYGYTF
>TRBJ1-4|.|.|TRBV18
TGTGCCAGCTCACCACCGCGTGCAACTAATGAAAAACTGTTTTTT
CASSPPRATNEKLFF
>TRBJ1-2|few|.|TRBV9
TGTGCCAGCAGCCCTTCAGGGGATGGCTACACCTTC
CASSPSGDGYTF
>TRBJ2-1|.|TRBD2|TRBV6-6
TGTGCCAGCAGTTACTCGACTAGCGGGAAATACAATGAGCAGTTCTTC
CASSYSTSGKYNEQFF
>TRBJ2-7|.|TRBD1|TRBV7-3
TGTGCCAGCAGCTCTAGGACAGGGGCCTCCGAGCAGTACTTC
CASSSRTGASEQYF
>TRBJ1-2|.|TRBD1|TRBV29-1
TGCAGCGTTGTCTTCGGAGGGGGCCACTATGGCTACACCTTC
CSVVFGGGHYGYTF
>TRBJ2-7|once|TRBD1|TRBV11-2
TGTGCCAGCAGATCCCCGGGACAGGGCAAGTACGAGCAGTACTTC
CASRSPGQGKYEQYF
>TRBJ2-5|.|.|TRBV18
TGTGCCAGCTCAAACCGGGATCTAGGAGAGACCCAGTACTTC
CASSNRDLGETQYF
>TRBJ2-3|.|.|TRBV10-3
TGTGCCATCAGTGTGATCGGGGGAGATACGCAGTATTTT
CAISVIGGDTQYF
>TRBJ1-6|.|.|TRBV6-6
TGTGCCAGCAGCGACCCGGACAGAGACAATTCACCCCTCCACTTT
CASSDPDRDNSPLHF
>TRBJ1-3|.|.|TRBV10-3
TGTGCCATCAGTGCCTTTGTGAGGAGAGCTGGAAACACCATATATTTT
CAISAFVRRAGNTIYF